This T cell receptor beta chain was sequenced in a study of blood T cell repertoires in COVID-19. The wider study: The samples span acute and convalescent COVID-19 from the United States, Italy and Spain. The analysed material was cDNA or gDNA that came from T cells, B-cell-depleted T cells, or PBMCs.

Original processing notes: It was from reference gene primer amplification that nucleated cell counts were estimated. Assay: immunoSEQ multiplex PCR; the TCRdb copy retains only in-frame clones and omits some. From that table come the V and J calls and clone size; the DNA was used to work out D and trimming. This repertoire shows around 180,000 clones, roughly nine tenths found once; its top ten account for approximately 2.3%. With respect to this clone: A read error may produce the germline difference seen at one junction end.

This CDR3 spans 13 amino acids. Germline CDR1 and CDR2: MNHEY and SVGAGI. The sample consisted of peripheral blood. This receptor was obtained from a man in his 70s with active or convalescent COVID-19. V usage is TRBV6-5 and J usage is TRBJ1-2; D may be TRBD1 (6 bases). The CDR3 DNA reads as TGTGCCAGCAGTAACGTGGACAGCTATGGCTACATCTTC. This sequence encodes CASSNVDSYGYIF.